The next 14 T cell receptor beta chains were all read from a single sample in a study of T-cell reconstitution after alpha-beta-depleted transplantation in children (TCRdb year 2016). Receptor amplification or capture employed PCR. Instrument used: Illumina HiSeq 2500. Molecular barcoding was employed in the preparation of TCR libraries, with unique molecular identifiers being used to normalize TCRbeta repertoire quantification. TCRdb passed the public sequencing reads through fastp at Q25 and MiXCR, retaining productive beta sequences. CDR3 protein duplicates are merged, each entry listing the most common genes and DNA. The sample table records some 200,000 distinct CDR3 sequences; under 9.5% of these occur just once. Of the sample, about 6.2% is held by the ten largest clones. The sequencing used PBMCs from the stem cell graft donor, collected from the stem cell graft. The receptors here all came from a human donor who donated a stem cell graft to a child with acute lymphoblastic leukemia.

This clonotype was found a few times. CDR3 in DNA: TGTGCCAGCAGCTTAGGAGCCTCCTCAACTAATGAAAAACTGTTTTTT. It specifies CASSLGASSTNEKLFF. The rearrangement links TRBV7-9 to TRBJ1-4, with unresolved D. V lost 1 base to trimming and J lost 0 bases, with 9 bases between them. The CDR3 contains 16 residues. Germline-derived CDR1 and CDR2 are SEHNR and FQNEAQ (reference sequence).

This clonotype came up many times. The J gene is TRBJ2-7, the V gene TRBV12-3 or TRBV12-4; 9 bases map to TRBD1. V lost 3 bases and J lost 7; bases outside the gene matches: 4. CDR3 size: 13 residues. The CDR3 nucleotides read TGTGCCAGCAGTTTTGGGACAGGGCGGGAGCAGTACTTC. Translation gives CASSFGTGREQYF.

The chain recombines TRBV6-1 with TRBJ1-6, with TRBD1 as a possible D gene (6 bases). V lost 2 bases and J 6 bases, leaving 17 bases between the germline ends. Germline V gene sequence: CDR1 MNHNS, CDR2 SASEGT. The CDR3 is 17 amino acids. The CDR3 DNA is TGTGCCAGCAGTGAAACCGTAGTGGGGGCAAGTAATTCACCCCTCCACTTT. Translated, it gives CASSETVVGASNSPLHF.

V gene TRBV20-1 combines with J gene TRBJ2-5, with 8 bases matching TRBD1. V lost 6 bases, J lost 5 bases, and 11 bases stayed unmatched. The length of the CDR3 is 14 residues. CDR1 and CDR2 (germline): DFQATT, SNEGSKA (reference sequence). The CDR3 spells CSAPPDRVGETQYF. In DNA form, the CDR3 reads TGCAGTGCCCCACCGGACAGGGTGGGGGAGACCCAGTACTTC.

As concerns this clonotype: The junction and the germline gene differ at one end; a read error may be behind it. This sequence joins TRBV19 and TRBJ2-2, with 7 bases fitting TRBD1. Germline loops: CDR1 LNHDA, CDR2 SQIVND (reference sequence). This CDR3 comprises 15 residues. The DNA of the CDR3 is TGTGCCAGTAGTTCCAAGGACAGGTTCACCGGGAAGCTGTTTTTT. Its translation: CASSSKDRFTGKLFF.

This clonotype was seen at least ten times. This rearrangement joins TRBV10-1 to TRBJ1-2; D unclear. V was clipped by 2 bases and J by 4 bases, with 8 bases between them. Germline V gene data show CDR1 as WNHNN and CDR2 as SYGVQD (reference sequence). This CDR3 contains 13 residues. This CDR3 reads CASSEQESYGYTF. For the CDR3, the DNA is TGCGCCAGCAGTGAGCAGGAATCCTATGGCTACACCTTC.

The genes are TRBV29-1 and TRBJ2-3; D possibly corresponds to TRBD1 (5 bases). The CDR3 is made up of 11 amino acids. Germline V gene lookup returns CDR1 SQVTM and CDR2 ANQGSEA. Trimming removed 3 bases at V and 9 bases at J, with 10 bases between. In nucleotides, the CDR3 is TGCAGCGTTGACGGTGGGGCCACGCAGTATTTT. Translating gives CSVDGGATQYF.

DNA for the CDR3: TGTGCCAGCAGCTCACCTTGGTTACAGGGCTACAATGAGCAGTTCTTC. It translates to CASSSPWLQGYNEQFF. The chain carries TRBV7-9 and TRBJ2-1, with D possibly matching TRBD1 (6 bases). Germline V gene data show CDR1 as SEHNR and CDR2 as FQNEAQ (reference sequence). Trimming removed 4 bases from V and 3 bases from J, with 16 bases in between. The CDR3 consists of 16 residues. The whole variable domain, remainder taken from reference TRBV7-9 and TRBJ2-1, is DTGVSQNPRHKITKRGQNVTFRCDPISEHNRLYWYRQTLGQGPEFLTYFQNEAQLEKSRLLSDRFSAERPKGSFSTLEIQRTEQGDSAMYLCASSSPWLQGYNEQFFGPGTRLTVL.

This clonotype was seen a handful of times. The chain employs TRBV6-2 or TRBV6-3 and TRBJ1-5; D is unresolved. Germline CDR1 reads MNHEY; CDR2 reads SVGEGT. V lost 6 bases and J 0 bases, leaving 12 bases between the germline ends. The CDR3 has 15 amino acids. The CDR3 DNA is TGTGCCAGCAGCCTAGAGTTATTTAGCAATCAGCCCCAGCATTTT. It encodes CASSLELFSNQPQHF.

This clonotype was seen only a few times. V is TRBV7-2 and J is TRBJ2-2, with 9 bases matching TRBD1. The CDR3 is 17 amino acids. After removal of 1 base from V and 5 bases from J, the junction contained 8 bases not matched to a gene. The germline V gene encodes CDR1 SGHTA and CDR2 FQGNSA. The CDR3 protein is CASSLGPGQGGTGELFF. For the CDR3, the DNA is TGTGCCAGCAGCTTAGGGCCGGGACAGGGAGGGACCGGGGAGCTGTTTTTT.

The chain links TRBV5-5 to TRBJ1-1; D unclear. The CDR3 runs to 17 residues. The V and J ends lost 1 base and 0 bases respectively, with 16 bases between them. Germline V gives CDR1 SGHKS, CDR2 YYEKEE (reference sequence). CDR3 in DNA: TGTGCCAGCAGCTTGACTCACATTGGTGCAATGAACACTGAAGCTTTCTTT. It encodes CASSLTHIGAMNTEAFF.

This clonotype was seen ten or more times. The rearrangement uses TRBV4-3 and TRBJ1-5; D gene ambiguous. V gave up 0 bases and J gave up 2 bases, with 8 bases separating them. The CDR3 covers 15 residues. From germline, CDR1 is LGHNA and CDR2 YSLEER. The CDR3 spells CASSQDGSGNQPQHF. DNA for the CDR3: TGCGCCAGCAGCCAAGATGGGTCAGGCAATCAGCCCCAGCATTTT.

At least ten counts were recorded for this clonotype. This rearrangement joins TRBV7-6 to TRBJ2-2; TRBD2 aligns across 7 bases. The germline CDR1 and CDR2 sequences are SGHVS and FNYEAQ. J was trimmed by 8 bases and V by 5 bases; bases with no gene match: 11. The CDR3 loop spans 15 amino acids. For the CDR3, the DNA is TGTGCCAGCAGCCCCCGGGACTATAATTGGGGGGAGCTGTTTTTT. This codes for CASSPRDYNWGELFF.

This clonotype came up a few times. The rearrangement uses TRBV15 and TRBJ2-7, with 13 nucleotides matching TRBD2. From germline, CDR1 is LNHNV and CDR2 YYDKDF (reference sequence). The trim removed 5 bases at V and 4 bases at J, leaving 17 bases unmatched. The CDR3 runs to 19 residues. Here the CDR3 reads CATSDLPGLAGSLGYEQYF. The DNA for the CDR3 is TGTGCCACCAGCGACCTTCCGGGACTAGCGGGGTCCCTGGGGTACGAGCAGTACTTC.